This T cell receptor (beta chain) originates from a study of blood T cell repertoires in COVID-19 (dated by TCRdb to 2019 to 2021). About the investigation overall: Samples covering the acute and convalescent phases of COVID-19 were provided by collaborators in the United States, Italy and Spain. HLA class I and class II types, where available, came from metadata supplied by the sample provider rather than from assay-based typing. The sample metadata nearly always contained a de-identified subject ID, COVID-19 status, age in years and sex. The prospective study material was composed of cDNA or gDNA derived from T cells, B-cell-depleted T cells, or PBMCs. The repertoires were released in a freely available public database intended as a resource for research on the immune response to SARS-CoV-2. Deeply sampled blood TCRbeta repertoires from subjects exposed to, actively infected with, or recovered from COVID-19 were included in the dataset. Samples were obtained from the ongoing ImmuneRACE study (first 160 participants) and from over 1,000 subjects provided by 6 global collaborators.

CDR1 SGHRS and CDR2 YFSETQ are derived from the germline V gene. The CDR3 holds 13 amino acids from the cysteine to the phenylalanine. CDR3 DNA is the only sequence kept; it has 39 bases, read in frame from the first base. Trimming leaves V shorter by 4 bases and J shorter by 5 bases, with the junction holding 4 bases beyond the gene matches. Participants in the prospective study were aged roughly 18 to 90 years, lived in more than 20 United States geographic areas, and enrolled through a virtual design. In the prospective study, cohorts were assigned on the basis of participant-reported clinical history obtained from a screening survey and a study questionnaire. In the prospective study, whole blood, serum and a nasopharyngeal or oropharyngeal swab were collected from each participant by mobile phlebotomists. Participants in the prospective study had the option to provide additional blood draws and questionnaires over an approximately 2-month period. Before DNA extraction, blood samples from the prospective study were shipped at room temperature or frozen.

The immunoSEQ Assay, a bias-controlled multiplex PCR, was used to amplify TCRbeta CDR3 regions from genomic DNA. Concerning the study's data processing: The number of nucleated cells in each sample was estimated by amplification of reference gene primers within the assay. To quantify the absolute abundance of each unique TCRbeta CDR3 rearrangement, sequence reads were collapsed and filtered. For each sample, productive Simpson clonality was calculated by taking the square root of Simpson's diversity index across productive rearrangements. TCRdb's version of the immuneACCESS table is confined to in-frame rearrangements and falls short of the full clone set. An unresolved V gene accounts for under half of the shortfall where checked; the remainder is of unknown origin. Clonal size and the V and J genes are those of that table, whereas D and trimming came from the DNA. The sample table lists fewer than 300,000 clones, more than 75% of them with a count of one. The ten most abundant clones make up 2% to 2.5% of the sample.

A word on this clone: The antigen this receptor binds is unknown. No much larger clone is present one base from it, and per-base qualities are unavailable.

What the authors observed across the whole study: The amount of clinical and demographic metadata varied by source and participant and was provided uncurated.

The V and J genes are TRBV5-1 and TRBJ1-2; 8 of the junction bases match TRBD1. Sequenced input: PBMCs or T cells enriched from blood (not recorded which). The clonotype originates from a woman between 35 and 50 years old with acute COVID-19. This receptor carries the CDR3 CASSRDRLYGYTF. Read as DNA, the sequence is TGCGCCAGCAGCAGGGACAGGTTGTATGGCTACACCTTC.